The 29 T cell receptor beta chains presented below share a single source sample, sequenced in a study of blood T cell repertoires in COVID-19. Profiling relied on immunoSEQ multiplex PCR, and the TCRdb table lists in-frame clones only, not all of them. The sample holds 200,000 to 250,000 clones, about 88% seen once. Sequenced material: PBMCs or T cells enriched from blood (not recorded which). The receptors were gathered from a woman aged 30 to 39 who had recovered from COVID-19.

The rearrangement uses TRBV4-3 and TRBJ2-7; 7 bases map to TRBD1. CDR1 is LGHNA, CDR2 YSLEER, per germline. The CDR3 extends over 15 amino acids. J gave up 2 bases and V 0 bases, and 4 bases lay outside the gene matches. In nucleotides, the CDR3 is TGCGCCAGCAGCCAAGAACGACAGGGCGCCTACGAGCAGTACTTC. Translated: CASSQERQGAYEQYF.

The chain is built from TRBV7-9 and TRBJ1-2, with D possibly being TRBD1 (6 bases). The germline CDR1 and CDR2 sequences are SEHNR and FQNEAQ (reference sequence). The CDR3 runs to 17 residues. The V gene lost 3 bases and the J gene lost 8 bases, with 25 bases spanning the gap. CDR3 nucleotides: TGTGCCAGCAGCTTTTCTTCGGACCCAGGGGCGAAGGTCGGCTACACCTTC. Encoded protein: CASSFSSDPGAKVGYTF.

This clone was counted only a few times. The chain couples TRBV6-2 or TRBV6-3 to TRBJ1-2; 8 bases map to TRBD1. From germline, CDR1 is MNHEY and CDR2 SVGEGT. Unmatched junction bases numbered 7, after V lost 5 bases and J lost 5 bases. CDR3 length: 14 residues. CDR3 DNA: TGTGCCAGCAGTGAGGCCGACAGGGGATATGGCTACACCTTC. This gives the protein CASSEADRGYGYTF.

This clone has just one count. The chain recombines TRBV5-5 with TRBJ1-5; D is perhaps TRBD1 (6 bases). The V and J ends lost 0 bases and 5 bases respectively, with 12 bases between them. CDR1 is SGHKS and CDR2 is YYEKEE in the germline V gene (reference sequence). This CDR3 has 15 amino acids. The CDR3 here is CASSLATGPDQPQHF. CDR3 DNA sequence: TGTGCCAGCAGCTTGGCCACAGGGCCAGATCAGCCCCAGCATTTT. The whole variable domain, filled in from reference TRBV5-5 and TRBJ1-5, reads DAGVTQSPTHLIKTRGQQVTLRCSPISGHKSVSWYQQVLGQGPQFIFQYYEKEERGRGNFPDRFSARQFPNYSSELNVNALLLGDSALYLCASSLATGPDQPQHFGDGTRLSIL.

The chain has TRBV2 and TRBJ1-4; unclear D gene. The CDR3 runs 17 residues. Germline V gives CDR1 SNHLY, CDR2 FYNNEI. The germline V and J ends were trimmed by 11 bases and 4 bases, with 26 bases remaining between them. The CDR3 DNA sequence: TGTGCCTCCCAAAGGAGGGTCCCCCTATATTTTAATGAAAAACTGTTTTTT. The encoded protein is CASQRRVPLYFNEKLFF.

This clone appeared a few times. The CDR3 here is CASSEARGLRGYTF. The CDR3 DNA is TGTGCCAGCAGTGAAGCCAGGGGGCTGAGGGGCTACACCTTC. The chain employs TRBV2 and TRBJ1-2, with 8 bases identical to TRBD1. The germline gives CDR1 SNHLY, CDR2 FYNNEI. Trimming took 0 bases from V and 8 from J; bases not matched to a gene: 5. CDR3 length: 14 amino acids.

V and J are TRBV9 and TRBJ2-1; D possibly corresponds to TRBD2 (5 bases). V was cut by 0 bases and J by 0 bases, with 13 bases left in between. Per the germline V gene, CDR1 is SGDLS and CDR2 is YYNGEE. The CDR3 consists of 17 residues. This chain's CDR3 is CASSVGIGDLSYNEQFF. Here the CDR3 DNA reads TGTGCCAGCAGCGTAGGCATCGGGGATCTCTCCTACAATGAGCAGTTCTTC.

The chain has TRBV4-1 and TRBJ1-3; D is undetermined. Germline CDR1 reads MGHRA; CDR2 reads YSYEKL. The CDR3 sequence is 16 residues long. The V gene lost 1 base and the J gene lost 2 bases, with 12 bases spanning the gap. CDR3 bases: TGCGCCAGCAGCCAAGGAAGTAGCAGAACTGGAAACACCATATATTTT. It yields the protein CASSQGSSRTGNTIYF.

The rearrangement uses TRBV15 and TRBJ2-7, with D perhaps TRBD1 (6 bases). The length of the CDR3 is 14 residues. V dropped 4 bases and J dropped 0 bases, with 10 bases sitting between them. Germline lookup yields CDR1 LNHNV and CDR2 YYDKDF (reference sequence). The CDR3 nucleotides are TGTGCCACCAGCACACCGGACAGCTCCTACGAGCAGTACTTC. Translating gives CATSTPDSSYEQYF.

The chain is built from TRBV2 and TRBJ2-2; the match to TRBD2 covers 7 bases. The CDR3 sequence is 16 residues long. CDR1 and CDR2 from the germline V gene are SNHLY and FYNNEI. Trimming took 2 bases from V and 3 from J; bases not matched to a gene: 6. The CDR3 DNA reads as TGTGCCAGCAGTGAACTAGCGGCGGGCTACACCGGGGAGCTGTTTTTT. Amino acids: CASSELAAGYTGELFF.

This chain uses TRBV7-2 with TRBJ1-6, with no clear D. Germline assignment: CDR1 SGHTA and CDR2 FQGNSA. The V end lost 5 bases, the J end lost 9 bases, and 20 bases lay between the germline ends. CDR3 length equals 16 residues. The CDR3 DNA reads as TGTGCCAGCAGCCCCCTCGCGAGTGTGTTTACTTCACCCCTCCACTTT. Encoded protein: CASSPLASVFTSPLHF.

The gene calls are TRBV5-5 and TRBJ1-4; TRBD1 matches 7 bases. The CDR3 loop spans 14 amino acids. CDR1 and CDR2 from the germline V gene are SGHKS and YYEKEE (reference sequence). J lost 8 bases, V lost 2 bases, and 6 bases had no gene match. CDR3 amino acids: CASSFRGADEKLFF. CDR3 coding DNA: TGTGCCAGCAGCTTCAGGGGGGCGGACGAAAAACTGTTTTTT.

This chain links TRBV27 with TRBJ1-1, with 8 bases identical to TRBD1. The J segment lost 7 bases and the V segment lost 6 bases, leaving 7 bases of the junction unmatched. Germline loops: CDR1 MNHEY, CDR2 SMNVEV (reference sequence). This CDR3 has 13 residues. The CDR3 DNA follows: TGTGCCAGCAGAGGGACAGGCTTCCATGAAGCTTTCTTT. This translates into CASRGTGFHEAFF.

The chain is built from TRBV5-4 and TRBJ1-4, with D possibly TRBD1 on 5 matching bases. V lost 4 bases and J 3 bases, leaving 10 bases between the germline ends. The CDR3 has 14 amino acids. Germline-derived CDR1 and CDR2 are SGHNT and YYREEE (reference sequence). CDR3 sequence (DNA): TGTGCCAGCAGCCCCCAGGGTTCTAATGAAAAACTGTTTTTT. Protein product: CASSPQGSNEKLFF.

The chain combines TRBV5-1 with TRBJ2-5; 10 nucleotides align to TRBD2. The CDR3 has 14 residues. J gave up 5 bases and V 6 bases, and 7 bases lay outside the gene matches. In germline, CDR1 is SGHRS, CDR2 YFSETQ. CDR3 sequence (DNA): TGCGCCAGCACTTTAGCGGGGGGTAGCGAGACCCAGTACTTC. Translation: CASTLAGGSETQYF.

This rearrangement joins TRBV7-9 to TRBJ2-6; TRBD1 matches 7 bases. V shed 5 bases, J shed 0 bases, and the junction held 10 bases outside the gene matches. From germline, CDR1 is SEHNR and CDR2 FQNEAQ (reference sequence). CDR3 length: 18 residues. In DNA, the CDR3 is TGTGCCAGCAGCCGGACCGACAGGGAGAACTCTGGGGCCAACGTCCTGACTTTC. This sequence encodes CASSRTDRENSGANVLTF.

The J gene is TRBJ1-2, the V gene TRBV27; 7 nucleotides match TRBD1. V lost 6 bases to trimming and J lost 8 bases; unmatched junction nucleotides: 6. CDR3 size: 12 residues. Germline V lookup: CDR1 MNHEY, CDR2 SMNVEV (reference sequence). CDR3 nucleotides: TGTGCCAGCAGAAACAGGGGAGAGGGCTACACCTTC. Its translation is CASRNRGEGYTF.

The chain is built from TRBV11-2 and TRBJ2-5, with TRBD2 identical over 13 bases. Per the germline V gene, CDR1 is SGHAT and CDR2 is FQNNGV. V lost 3 bases and J lost 5; bases outside the gene matches: 9. There are 17 residues in the CDR3. Here the CDR3 reads CASSFSTSGGARETQYF. The CDR3 region has the DNA TGTGCCAGCAGCTTCAGCACTAGCGGGGGGGCCCGGGAGACCCAGTACTTC.

The chain couples TRBV5-4 to TRBJ2-7; TRBD1 aligns across 8 bases. Trimming removed 0 bases from V and 2 bases from J; junction bases left unmatched: 16. The CDR3 covers 19 residues. CDR1 is SGHNT, CDR2 YYREEE, per germline (reference sequence). The DNA of the CDR3 is TGTGCCAGCAGCTTGGTCCTAAGGTCGTTCCGGACAGGGACCTACGAGCAGTACTTC. Its translation is CASSLVLRSFRTGTYEQYF.

In this sample, this clone turned up once. The V call is TRBV5-1, the J call TRBJ2-5, with D perhaps matching TRBD1 (6 bases). Trimming left V 3 bases short and J 4 bases short, with 13 bases between. The CDR3 has 14 residues. The V gene's germline CDR1 is SGHRS and CDR2 YFSETQ. The CDR3 reads CASSSQGRRETQYF. The CDR3, as DNA: TGCGCCAGCAGCTCGCAGGGGCGGAGAGAGACCCAGTACTTC.

The chain joins TRBV5-1 to TRBJ1-2; tentative D call: TRBD1 (6 bases). The CDR3 is 14 amino acids. The V gene's germline CDR1 is SGHRS and CDR2 YFSETQ. V was pared by 4 bases and J by 4 bases, with 14 bases between. CDR3 in DNA: TGCGCCAGCAGCCCCGGGACACCCTCCTATGGCTACACCTTC. This gives the protein CASSPGTPSYGYTF. Combining the CDR3 with reference TRBV5-1 and TRBJ1-2 gives the whole variable domain KAGVTQTPRYLIKTRGQQVTLSCSPISGHRSVSWYQQTPGQGLQFLFEYFSETQRNKGNFPGRFSGRQFSNSRSEMNVSTLELGDSALYLCASSPGTPSYGYTFGSGTRLTVV.

This clone showed up just once. The CDR3: CASSSRTGGFYEQFF. In nucleotides, the CDR3 is TGTGCCAGCAGCTCTCGGACAGGGGGCTTCTATGAGCAGTTCTTC. This chain joins TRBV11-2 and TRBJ2-1, with 11 bases matching TRBD1. Germline CDR1 SGHAT, CDR2 FQNNGV. There are 15 residues in the CDR3. The trim removed 4 bases at V and 8 bases at J, leaving 7 bases unmatched.

V usage is TRBV7-9 and J usage is TRBJ1-3, with 7 nucleotides matching TRBD1. V was pared by 5 bases and J by 2 bases, with 6 bases of the junction left unmatched. There are 15 residues in the CDR3. Germline values: CDR1 SEHNR, CDR2 FQNEAQ (reference sequence). The CDR3 loop is CASSPPGGTGNTIYF. Written as DNA, the CDR3 is TGTGCCAGCAGCCCCCCAGGGGGAACTGGAAACACCATATATTTT.

The V gene is TRBV5-1, the J gene TRBJ2-3; D possibly corresponds to TRBD1 (5 bases). Trimming shortened V by 4 bases and J by 6 bases, and 9 bases separated the two germline ends. CDR1 is SGHRS, CDR2 YFSETQ, per germline. The CDR3 has 12 amino acids. As DNA, the CDR3 is TGCGCCAGCAGCGGGGCAGCTGATACGCAGTATTTT. Amino acids: CASSGAADTQYF.

This rearrangement joins TRBV19 to TRBJ1-2, with D perhaps matching TRBD1 (6 bases). V gave up 5 bases and J gave up 0 bases, with 13 bases separating them. Per germline, CDR1 LNHDA and CDR2 SQIVND (reference sequence). The length of the CDR3 is 15 residues. CDR3 sequence reads: CASSFRDTANYGYTF. CDR3 bases: TGTGCCAGTAGTTTCCGGGACACAGCTAACTATGGCTACACCTTC. Looking up the rest from reference TRBV19 and TRBJ1-2 gives the full variable domain: DGGITQSPKYLFRKEGQNVTLSCEQNLNHDAMYWYRQDPGQGLRLIYYSQIVNDFQKGDIAEGYSVSREKKESFPLTVTSAQKNPTAFYLCASSFRDTANYGYTFGSGTRLTVV.

This clone was seen once. The V gene is TRBV5-6, the J gene TRBJ1-2; tentative D call: TRBD1 (5 bases). V was trimmed by 1 base and J by 4 bases, leaving 8 bases between them. CDR3 length: 13 amino acids. The germline gives CDR1 SGHDT, CDR2 YYEEEE. The DNA of the CDR3 is TGTGCCAGCAGCTTGCAGGGCGCCTATGGCTACACCTTC. Encoded protein: CASSLQGAYGYTF. The complete variable domain, with remaining parts taken from reference TRBV5-6 and TRBJ1-2, reads DAGVTQSPTHLIKTRGQQVTLRCSPKSGHDTVSWYQQALGQGPQFIFQYYEEEERQRGNFPDRFSGHQFPNYSSELNVNALLLGDSALYLCASSLQGAYGYTFGSGTRLTVV.

The gene calls are TRBV18 and TRBJ2-3; tentative D call: TRBD2 (5 bases). CDR3 length equals 14 residues. Germline V gives CDR1 KGHSH, CDR2 LQKENI. Trimming stripped 3 bases from V and 14 bases from J, with 21 bases between. The CDR3 DNA reads TGTGCCAGCTCACCCAGAAGAGAGGGCGAAGATTTGTATTTT. Its translation: CASSPRREGEDLYF. Together with reference TRBV18 and TRBJ2-3, the CDR3 gives the full variable domain: NAGVMQNPRHLVRRRGQEARLRCSPMKGHSHVYWYRQLPEEGLKFMVYLQKENIIDESGMPKERFSAEFPKEGPSILRIQQVVRGDSAAYFCASSPRREGEDLYFGPGTRLTVL.

J is TRBJ1-2 and V is TRBV2; D perhaps matches TRBD1 (5 bases). Between the trimmed V and J ends, which lost 3 bases and 2 bases, there was a span of 7 bases. Germline V gene data show CDR1 as SNHLY and CDR2 as FYNNEI. The CDR3 consists of 13 residues. CDR3 in DNA: TGTGCCAGCAGTGAGGGACTCAACTATGGCTACACCTTC. Residues: CASSEGLNYGYTF.

Only a few counts were recorded for this clone. The gene calls are TRBV4-3 and TRBJ1-1, with TRBD1 matching over 10 bases. The CDR3 length is 17 residues. Looked up from germline, CDR1 is LGHNA and CDR2 is YSLEER. J was trimmed by 5 bases and V by 1 base; bases with no gene match: 10. CDR3 nucleotide sequence: TGCGCCAGCAGCCAAGGGTTACGGGACAGGGGATGGACTGAAGCTTTCTTT. It translates to CASSQGLRDRGWTEAFF.